The sequence of this T cell receptor (beta chain) was determined in a study of control samples from healthy donors and cancer patients. With 5 bases removed from V and 6 bases from J, the gap between germline ends came to 10 bases. The germline CDR1 and CDR2 sequences are DFQATT and SNEGSKA (reference sequence). The CDR3 totals 11 residues. Generated by immunoSEQ multiplex PCR, the TCRdb table keeps only in-frame clones and is missing some. In the table there are 150,000 to 200,000 clones, almost 90% of which are singletons. The J gene is TRBJ1-2, the V gene TRBV20-1; TRBD1 might be the D (5 bases). The sequence was obtained from a woman aged 45 to 65 in good health. Sequencing was carried out using blood. The CDR3 DNA follows: TGCAGTGCTGCTAGGGGTAATGGCTACACCTTC. It specifies CSAARGNGYTF.